One and the same sample provided the 26 T cell receptor beta chains below, sequenced in a study of blood T cell repertoires in COVID-19. Sequenced by immunoSEQ multiplex PCR; TCRdb stores in-frame clones only, minus some. The sample holds roughly 160,000 clones, around 84% seen once. Material for sequencing was peripheral blood. The receptor set was obtained from a woman between 50 and 59 years old with COVID-19, enrolled during active disease.

The chain has TRBV10-3 and TRBJ1-1; 8 nucleotides align to TRBD1. CDR3 length: 14 amino acids. Germline V gene data show CDR1 as ENHRY and CDR2 as SYGVKD. After removal of 9 bases from V and 1 base from J, the junction contained 7 bases not matched to a gene. The CDR3 here is CAISGQGGNTEAFF. As DNA, the CDR3 is TGTGCCATTAGCGGACAGGGAGGGAACACTGAAGCTTTCTTT.

The chain couples TRBV9 to TRBJ2-3; 12 bases line up with TRBD2. The CDR3 totals 18 residues. Germline lookup yields CDR1 SGDLS and CDR2 YYNGEE. After removal of 3 bases from V and 1 base from J, the junction contained 9 bases not matched to a gene. The CDR3 protein is CASSATPLAGGGTDTQYF. For the CDR3, the DNA is TGTGCCAGCAGCGCCACCCCACTAGCGGGGGGCGGCACAGATACGCAGTATTTT.

V is TRBV14 and J is TRBJ2-1; 11 bases are shared with TRBD2. The CDR3 totals 16 residues. Per germline, CDR1 SGHDN and CDR2 FVKESK. Germline trimming cut 4 bases from V and 1 base from J; bases unmatched to any gene: 3. The CDR3, as DNA: TGTGCCAGCAGCCCGACTAGCGGGGAATCCTACAATGAGCAGTTCTTC. This codes for CASSPTSGESYNEQFF.

A few counts support this clone. J is TRBJ1-1 and V is TRBV4-1; 7 positions match TRBD1. CDR3 length: 15 amino acids. V gave up 3 bases and J gave up 7 bases; unmatched junction bases: 11. CDR1 is MGHRA, CDR2 YSYEKL, per germline. The CDR3 spells CASSQKTGKADEAFF. CDR3 nucleotide sequence: TGCGCCAGCAGCCAGAAGACAGGGAAAGCTGATGAAGCTTTCTTT.

The V gene is TRBV21-1, the J gene TRBJ2-2; the table names TRBD1, a call not compared with the DNA. TRBV21-1 is annotated as a pseudogene. The CDR3 length is 15 residues. For the CDR3, the DNA is TGTGCCAGCAGCAGAAGGGGGTGCCCCACCGGGGAGCTGTTTTTT. Translating gives CASSRRGCPTGELFF.

V and J are TRBV15 and TRBJ1-4, with 10 bases lining up with TRBD1. This CDR3 spans 14 amino acids. Trimming took 2 bases from V and 8 from J; bases not matched to a gene: 2. Per the germline V gene, CDR1 is LNHNV and CDR2 is YYDKDF (reference sequence). CDR3 loop: CATSRTGQGEKLFF. CDR3 nucleotide sequence: TGTGCCACCAGCAGAACGGGACAGGGGGAAAAACTGTTTTTT.

CDR3 nucleotide sequence: TGTGCCAGCAGCCAAGACCACAGCTCCTACAATGAGCAGTTCTTC. Its protein is CASSQDHSSYNEQFF. V and J are TRBV4-2 and TRBJ2-1; no firm D call. The CDR3 runs 15 residues. V lost 0 bases, J lost 0 bases, and 6 bases lay in between. Germline V CDR1 and CDR2: LGHNA, YNFKEQ.

The chain uses TRBV4-1 and TRBJ2-7; D is unresolved. Germline V gives CDR1 MGHRA, CDR2 YSYEKL. The CDR3 is 16 amino acids. The V end lost 1 base, the J end lost 2 bases, and 15 bases lay between the germline ends. CDR3 in amino acids: CASSQVAIQYPYEQYF. The CDR3 region has the DNA TGCGCCAGCAGCCAAGTCGCCATACAGTATCCCTACGAGCAGTACTTC.

The chain is built from TRBV5-1 and TRBJ1-4; perhaps TRBD1 as D (5 bases). Germline-derived CDR1 and CDR2 are SGHRS and YFSETQ. The V gene lost 4 bases and the J gene lost 5 bases, with 18 bases spanning the gap. The CDR3 extends over 16 amino acids. CDR3 in amino acids: CASSPSRQGLNEKLFF. The DNA of the CDR3 is TGCGCCAGCAGCCCCTCTCGGCAGGGATTAAATGAAAAACTGTTTTTT.

The CDR3 sequence: CASSPRGQADEQYF. CDR3 in DNA: TGCGCCAGCAGCCCCCGGGGACAGGCGGACGAGCAGTACTTC. The genes are TRBV5-1 and TRBJ2-7, with TRBD1 matching 8 bases. CDR3 size: 14 residues. CDR1 and CDR2 from the germline V gene are SGHRS and YFSETQ. Trimming removed 4 bases from V and 5 bases from J; junction bases left unmatched: 8.

The chain recombines TRBV5-1 with TRBJ2-5, with 9 nucleotides matching TRBD2. This CDR3 has 15 residues. Trimming cost V 7 bases and J 2 bases; bases outside gene matches: 9. Germline CDR1 SGHRS, CDR2 YFSETQ. CDR3 sequence (DNA): TGCGCCAGCCAGGCTATAGCGGGGGTTCAAGAGACCCAGTACTTC. Its translation: CASQAIAGVQETQYF. Full variable domain (remainder filled in from reference TRBV5-1 and TRBJ2-5): KAGVTQTPRYLIKTRGQQVTLSCSPISGHRSVSWYQQTPGQGLQFLFEYFSETQRNKGNFPGRFSGRQFSNSRSEMNVSTLELGDSALYLCASQAIAGVQETQYFGPGTRLLVL.

A few counts support this clone. V gene TRBV19 combines with J gene TRBJ2-5; a weak D match, TRBD2 (6 bases). Germline CDR1 LNHDA, CDR2 SQIVND (reference sequence). V was trimmed by 3 bases and J by 2 bases, leaving 13 bases between them. There are 15 residues in the CDR3. The CDR3 is CASSMRRDGQETQYF. The CDR3 DNA is TGTGCCAGTAGTATGAGGCGGGACGGTCAAGAGACCCAGTACTTC.

The chain couples TRBV28 to TRBJ1-1; possible D gene TRBD1, 5 bases. The CDR3 totals 14 residues. Germline V gives CDR1 MDHEN, CDR2 SYDVKM. Between the trimmed V and J ends, which lost 3 bases and 1 base, there was a span of 9 bases. CDR3 bases: TGTGCCAGCAGTTTTGGAGGGGCGAACACTGAAGCTTTCTTT. Its protein is CASSFGGANTEAFF.

The chain is built from TRBV29-1 and TRBJ2-3; 7 bases agree with TRBD1. J was trimmed by 2 bases and V by 3 bases; bases with no gene match: 8. Germline V CDR1 and CDR2: SQVTM, ANQGSEA. There are 15 residues in the CDR3. CDR3 region: CSVDLQGQFTDTQYF. The CDR3 DNA follows: TGCAGCGTTGATCTACAGGGGCAGTTCACAGATACGCAGTATTTT.

The V gene is TRBV15, the J gene TRBJ2-3, with D tentatively TRBD2 (5 bases). Germline V lookup: CDR1 LNHNV, CDR2 YYDKDF (reference sequence). V lost 0 bases, J lost 1 base, and 11 bases lay in between. CDR3 length equals 16 residues. DNA for the CDR3: TGTGCCACCAGCAGAGATCTAGCCTTCCGCACAGATACGCAGTATTTT. It yields the protein CATSRDLAFRTDTQYF. Full variable domain (remainder filled in from reference TRBV15 and TRBJ2-3): DAMVIQNPRYQVTQFGKPVTLSCSQTLNHNVMYWYQQKSSQAPKLLFHYYDKDFNNEADTPDNFQSRRPNTSFCFLDIRSPGLGDTAMYLCATSRDLAFRTDTQYFGPGTRLTVL.

CDR3 sequence: CASSLPGSDTQYF. The CDR3 DNA is TGTGCCAGCAGCTTACCGGGGTCAGATACGCAGTATTTT. The chain is built from TRBV7-8 and TRBJ2-3, with D possibly being TRBD2 (5 bases). CDR3 length: 13 amino acids. Per germline, CDR1 SGHVS and CDR2 FQNEAQ. Trimming removed 2 bases from V and 4 bases from J, with 7 bases in between.

The chain's CDR3 is CASSLWASGATGELFF. DNA of the CDR3: TGTGCCAGCAGCTTATGGGCTAGCGGGGCTACCGGGGAGCTGTTTTTT. The chain joins TRBV11-3 to TRBJ2-2; 9 bases align to TRBD2. The ends lost 2 bases at V and 5 bases at J; junction bases unmatched: 6. The CDR3 covers 16 residues. The germline gives CDR1 SGHNT, CDR2 YENEEA.

This chain's CDR3 is CASGPLGGYNEQFF. The CDR3, as DNA: TGTGCTAGTGGCCCCCTGGGCGGGTACAATGAGCAGTTCTTC. This chain links TRBV12-5 with TRBJ2-1, with a weak D call TRBD2 (5 bases). Per germline, CDR1 LGHNT and CDR2 FRNRAP. The CDR3 is 14 amino acids. Trimming took 6 bases from V and 4 from J, leaving 13 bases between them.

This clone was counted many times. V gene TRBV15 combines with J gene TRBJ1-3; TRBD1 aligns across 8 bases. The germline gives CDR1 LNHNV, CDR2 YYDKDF (reference sequence). The V and J ends lost 0 bases and 2 bases, in that order; junction bases with no gene match: 9. The CDR3 loop spans 18 amino acids. The CDR3 here is CATSREIRTGRTGNTIYF. Here the CDR3 DNA reads TGTGCCACCAGCAGAGAGATTAGGACAGGGCGTACTGGAAACACCATATATTTT.

The chain employs TRBV11-3 and TRBJ2-5; TRBD1 matches 8 bases. The V and J ends lost 5 bases and 4 bases, in that order; junction bases with no gene match: 6. Germline CDR1 and CDR2: SGHNT and YENEEA. The CDR3 consists of 14 residues. The CDR3 sequence: CASSHTGGPETQYF. The CDR3 DNA is TGTGCCAGCAGCCACACAGGGGGTCCAGAGACCCAGTACTTC.

The chain employs TRBV11-2 and TRBJ2-7, with 7 bases matching TRBD2. Germline V lookup: CDR1 SGHAT, CDR2 FQNNGV. The CDR3 is made up of 15 amino acids. V lost 2 bases and J lost 5; bases outside the gene matches: 9. The CDR3 here is CASSLRAGTINEQYF. Here the CDR3 DNA reads TGTGCCAGCAGCTTAAGGGCAGGGACTATAAACGAGCAGTACTTC.

V and J are TRBV4-1 and TRBJ2-3; 8 bases match TRBD2. V lost 5 bases to trimming and J lost 0 bases; unmatched junction nucleotides: 7. Per germline, CDR1 MGHRA and CDR2 YSYEKL. This CDR3 comprises 16 residues. This chain's CDR3 is CASSFTSGLSTDTQYF. CDR3 in DNA: TGCGCCAGCAGCTTCACTAGCGGACTTAGCACAGATACGCAGTATTTT.

The V and J genes are TRBV7-9 and TRBJ2-5, with 9 bases fitting TRBD2. Germline-derived CDR1 and CDR2 are SEHNR and FQNEAQ (reference sequence). J was trimmed by 6 bases and V by 11 bases; bases with no gene match: 16. CDR3 size: 15 residues. The CDR3 coding sequence is TGTGCCGGGATGCCTATAGCGGGGGTAATTAAGACCCAGTACTTC. Its translation is CAGMPIAGVIKTQYF.

V and J are TRBV5-1 and TRBJ2-7; 12 bases are shared with TRBD1. CDR1 is SGHRS and CDR2 is YFSETQ in the germline V gene. With 2 bases clipped from V and 5 bases from J, the junction kept 5 bases outside the gene matches. The CDR3 covers 15 residues. The CDR3 reads CASSFAGQGADEQYF. For the CDR3, the DNA is TGCGCCAGCAGCTTCGCGGGACAGGGGGCGGACGAGCAGTACTTC.

The CDR3 DNA follows: TGCAGCGTTGATGGGGGACAGGGGGTTGACGAGCAGTACTTC. It specifies CSVDGGQGVDEQYF. The chain employs TRBV29-1 and TRBJ2-7; 11 nucleotides agree with TRBD1. This CDR3 contains 14 residues. Per the germline V gene, CDR1 is SQVTM and CDR2 is ANQGSEA. V gave up 3 bases and J gave up 5 bases; unmatched junction bases: 6.

The chain uses TRBV12-3 or TRBV12-4 and TRBJ2-7, with D possibly matching TRBD1 (7 bases). The V and J ends lost 6 bases and 12 bases respectively, with 15 bases between them. The CDR3 is made up of 11 amino acids. DNA for the CDR3: TGTGCCAGCAGCCCAGGGGGGTTCCTGTACTTC. It translates to CASSPGGFLYF.